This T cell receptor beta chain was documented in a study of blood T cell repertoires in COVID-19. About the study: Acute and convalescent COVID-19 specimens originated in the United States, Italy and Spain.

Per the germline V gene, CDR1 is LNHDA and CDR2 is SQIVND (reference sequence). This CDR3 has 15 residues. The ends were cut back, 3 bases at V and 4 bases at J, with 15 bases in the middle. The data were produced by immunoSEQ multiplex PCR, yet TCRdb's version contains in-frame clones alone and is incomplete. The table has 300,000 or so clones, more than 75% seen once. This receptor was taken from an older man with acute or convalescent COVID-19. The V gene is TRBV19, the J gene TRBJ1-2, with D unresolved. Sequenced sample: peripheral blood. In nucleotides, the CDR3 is TGTGCCAGTAGTATTGGTCCGGGATGGAGCTATGGCTACACCTTC. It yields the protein CASSIGPGWSYGYTF.